This T cell receptor (beta chain) was found in a study of cytomegalovirus exposure and HLA in healthy donors. Findings of the study overall: Within a later analysis, the majority of CMV-associated TCR beta chains appeared HLA-restricted. The productive fraction for most TCR beta V segments was about 87% or about 30% in an earlier analysis.

Germline-derived CDR1 and CDR2 are SGHRS and YFSETQ. The CDR3 totals 16 residues. Trimming removed 0 bases from V and 2 bases from J; junction bases left unmatched: 5. Turning to this clone: Antigen: not known.

With 60 Vbeta and 13 Jbeta primers, the PCR was carried out. Here immunoSEQ multiplex PCR was the method, and the copy in TCRdb shows in-frame clones only, minus some. There are 150,000 to 200,000 clones in the sample; roughly 72% occur only once, and about 2.1% lies in the top ten. The study sampled nominally healthy donors, though unrecorded immune exposures were likely. The chain combines TRBV5-1 with TRBJ1-3; 7 nucleotides match TRBD1. The TCR comes from a woman aged 25 to 39 in good health and CMV-seropositive. Material: PBMCs. Here the CDR3 reads CASSLGDSLTGNTIYF. CDR3 in DNA: TGCGCCAGCAGCTTGGGGGACAGTCTTACTGGAAACACCATATATTTT.